This is a list of T cell receptor beta chains from one sample in a study of blood T cell repertoires in COVID-19. Sequencing was performed with immunoSEQ multiplex PCR; in TCRdb, only in-frame clones are kept and a portion is missing. Found here are about 62,000 clones, 85% to 90% of them singletons; the top ten hold about a sixth. The sequenced sample was peripheral blood. The receptors shown here come from a woman aged 60-75 years with COVID-19, enrolled during active disease. Both conserved end residues are part of each CDR3. The D gene is left open where the match is weak. Size is omitted from some rows. Given values are once, few, many or a class for expanded clones.

D: -
V: TRBV7-2
J: TRBJ1-1
size: -
DNA: TGTGCCAGCAGCAAGGTGCAGGCGGGCACTGAAGCTTTCTTT
CDR3: CASSKVQAGTEAFF

D: TRBD1
V: TRBV5-5
J: TRBJ1-2
size: once
DNA: TGTGCCAGCAGCCCCGGACAGGCTAACTATGGCTACACCTTC
CDR3: CASSPGQANYGYTF

D: -
V: TRBV4-1
J: TRBJ1-2
size: -
DNA: TGCGCCAGCAGCCTGGTGGACACCCTTAACTATGGCTACACCTTC
CDR3: CASSLVDTLNYGYTF

D: -
V: TRBV5-1
J: TRBJ2-7
size: -
DNA: TGCGCCAGCAGCCAACCAGGGCTTTACGAGCAGTACTTC
CDR3: CASSQPGLYEQYF

D: -
V: TRBV12-5
J: TRBJ2-1
size: once
DNA: TGTGCTAGTGGTTTGGCCAGAAATGAGCAGTTCTTC
CDR3: CASGLARNEQFF

D: TRBD1
V: TRBV29-1
J: TRBJ2-7
size: once
DNA: TGCAGCGTTGAATTAACCGGGACAGGGTTCACCGAGCAGTACTTC
CDR3: CSVELTGTGFTEQYF

D: -
V: TRBV19
J: TRBJ1-1
size: -
DNA: TGTGCCAGTAGTATAGTAAGGGGAATCATGAACACTGAAGCTTTCTTT
CDR3: CASSIVRGIMNTEAFF

D: -
V: TRBV12-1
J: TRBJ2-3
size: -
DNA: TGTGCCAGCAGCCCAAAGTTGCGGGATACGCAGTATTTT
CDR3: CASSPKLRDTQYF

D: TRBD1
V: TRBV5-4
J: TRBJ1-2
size: -
DNA: TGTGCCAGCAGCCCGACGGACAGGGTCTATGGCTACACCTTC
CDR3: CASSPTDRVYGYTF

D: TRBD1
V: TRBV30
J: TRBJ1-1
size: -
DNA: TGTGCCTGGAGTCAGGGGGCGGGTGAAGCTTTCTTT
CDR3: CAWSQGAGEAFF

D: -
V: TRBV10-3
J: TRBJ2-7
size: -
DNA: TGTGCCATCAGTGTCGGACAGACCTACGAGCAGTACTTC
CDR3: CAISVGQTYEQYF

D: -
V: TRBV23-1
J: TRBJ1-6
size: -
DNA: TGCGCCAGCAGTCTTTCGTCATCCGGGGTCCATAATTCACCCCTCCACTTT
CDR3: CASSLSSSGVHNSPLHF

D: -
V: TRBV6-1
J: TRBJ1-1
size: once
DNA: TGTGCCAGCAGTCGGGGAGGCGATACTGAAGCTTTCTTT
CDR3: CASSRGGDTEAFF

D: TRBD1
V: TRBV7-3
J: TRBJ1-1
size: -
DNA: TGTGCCAGCAGCATCGCACAGGGGGACACTGAAGCTTTCTTT
CDR3: CASSIAQGDTEAFF